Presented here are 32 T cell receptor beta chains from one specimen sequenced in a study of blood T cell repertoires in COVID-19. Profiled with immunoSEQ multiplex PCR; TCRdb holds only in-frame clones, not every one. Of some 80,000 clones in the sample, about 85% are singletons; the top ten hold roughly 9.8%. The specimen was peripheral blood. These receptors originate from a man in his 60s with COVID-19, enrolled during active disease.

The CDR3 here is CASSQDRSSIRSYNEQFF. The CDR3 coding sequence is TGCGCCAGCAGCCAAGATAGGAGTAGCATCCGCTCCTACAATGAGCAGTTCTTC. The chain carries TRBV4-1 and TRBJ2-1; D gene uncertain. V was clipped by 0 bases and J by 0 bases, with 15 bases between them. Germline CDR1 and CDR2: MGHRA and YSYEKL. The CDR3 contains 18 residues.

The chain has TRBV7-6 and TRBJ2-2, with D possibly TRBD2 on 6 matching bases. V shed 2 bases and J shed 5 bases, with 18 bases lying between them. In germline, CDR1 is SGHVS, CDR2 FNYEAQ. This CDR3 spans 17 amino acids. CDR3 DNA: TGTGCCAGCAGCTTACCTGGGGGGACCCGGGTGACCGGGGAGCTGTTTTTT. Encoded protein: CASSLPGGTRVTGELFF.

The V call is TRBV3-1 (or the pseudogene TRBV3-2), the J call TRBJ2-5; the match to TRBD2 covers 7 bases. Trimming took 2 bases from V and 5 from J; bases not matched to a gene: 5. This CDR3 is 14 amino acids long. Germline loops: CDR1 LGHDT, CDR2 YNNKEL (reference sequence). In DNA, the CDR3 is TGTGCCAGCAGCCAATTAGGTAGCGGGGAGACCCAGTACTTC. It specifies CASSQLGSGETQYF.

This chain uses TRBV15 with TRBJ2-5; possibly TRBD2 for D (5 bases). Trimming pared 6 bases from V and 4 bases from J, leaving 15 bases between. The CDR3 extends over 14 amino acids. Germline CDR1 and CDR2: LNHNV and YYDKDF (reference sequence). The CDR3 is CATSGSVGGETQYF. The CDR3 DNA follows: TGTGCCACCAGTGGGAGCGTTGGAGGAGAGACCCAGTACTTC.

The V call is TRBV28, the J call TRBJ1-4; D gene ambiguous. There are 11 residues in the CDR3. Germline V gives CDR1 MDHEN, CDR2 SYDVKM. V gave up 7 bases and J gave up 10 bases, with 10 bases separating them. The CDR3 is CASTGNRKLFF. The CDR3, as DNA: TGTGCCAGCACGGGGAATCGAAAACTGTTTTTT.

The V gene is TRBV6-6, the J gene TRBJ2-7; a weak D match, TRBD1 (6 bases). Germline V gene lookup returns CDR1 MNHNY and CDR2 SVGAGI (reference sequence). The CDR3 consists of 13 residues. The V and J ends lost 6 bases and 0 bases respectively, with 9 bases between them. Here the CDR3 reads CASSRDISYEQYF. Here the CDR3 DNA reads TGTGCCAGCAGCCGGGACATCTCCTACGAGCAGTACTTC.

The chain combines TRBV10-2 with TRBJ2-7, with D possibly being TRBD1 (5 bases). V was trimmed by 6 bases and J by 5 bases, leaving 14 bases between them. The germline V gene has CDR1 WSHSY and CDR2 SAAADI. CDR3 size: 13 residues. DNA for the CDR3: TGCGCCAGCAGAAGAAGAGAGGACAACGAGCAGTACTTC. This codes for CASRRREDNEQYF.

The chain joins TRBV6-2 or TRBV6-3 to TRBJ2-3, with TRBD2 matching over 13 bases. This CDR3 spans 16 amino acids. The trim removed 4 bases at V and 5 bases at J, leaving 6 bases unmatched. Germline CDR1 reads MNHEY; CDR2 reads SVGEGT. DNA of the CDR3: TGTGCCAGCAGTTTTGGACTAGCGGGGGCGGTAGATACGCAGTATTTT. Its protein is CASSFGLAGAVDTQYF.

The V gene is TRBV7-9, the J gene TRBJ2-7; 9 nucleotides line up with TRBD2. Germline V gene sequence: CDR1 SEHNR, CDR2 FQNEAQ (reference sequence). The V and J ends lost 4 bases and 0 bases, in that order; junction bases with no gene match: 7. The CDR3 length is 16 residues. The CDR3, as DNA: TGTGCCAGCAGCTCCCGGACTAGCGCTTCCTCCTACGAGCAGTACTTC. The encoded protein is CASSSRTSASSYEQYF.

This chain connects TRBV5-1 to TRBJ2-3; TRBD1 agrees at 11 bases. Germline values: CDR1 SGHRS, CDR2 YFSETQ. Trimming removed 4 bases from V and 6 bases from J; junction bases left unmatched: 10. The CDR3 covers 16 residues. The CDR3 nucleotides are TGCGCCAGCAGCCTCGGGCGGGACAGGGGGAGGGATACGCAGTATTTT. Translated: CASSLGRDRGRDTQYF. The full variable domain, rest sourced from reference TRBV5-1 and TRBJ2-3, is KAGVTQTPRYLIKTRGQQVTLSCSPISGHRSVSWYQQTPGQGLQFLFEYFSETQRNKGNFPGRFSGRQFSNSRSEMNVSTLELGDSALYLCASSLGRDRGRDTQYFGPGTRLTVL.

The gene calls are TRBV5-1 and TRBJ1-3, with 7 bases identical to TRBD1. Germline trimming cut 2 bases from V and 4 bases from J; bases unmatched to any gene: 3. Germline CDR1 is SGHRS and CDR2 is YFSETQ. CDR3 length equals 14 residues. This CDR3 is CASSFSGGGNTIYF. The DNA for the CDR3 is TGCGCCAGCAGCTTCTCAGGGGGAGGAAACACCATATATTTT. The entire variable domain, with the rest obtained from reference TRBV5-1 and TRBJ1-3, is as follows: KAGVTQTPRYLIKTRGQQVTLSCSPISGHRSVSWYQQTPGQGLQFLFEYFSETQRNKGNFPGRFSGRQFSNSRSEMNVSTLELGDSALYLCASSFSGGGNTIYFGEGSWLTVV.

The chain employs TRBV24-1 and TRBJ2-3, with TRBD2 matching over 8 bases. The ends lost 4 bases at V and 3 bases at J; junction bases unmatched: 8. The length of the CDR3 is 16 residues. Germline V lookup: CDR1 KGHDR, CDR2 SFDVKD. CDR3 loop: CATSEREVTGTDTQYF. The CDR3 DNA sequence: TGTGCCACCAGTGAGCGGGAGGTGACGGGGACAGATACGCAGTATTTT.

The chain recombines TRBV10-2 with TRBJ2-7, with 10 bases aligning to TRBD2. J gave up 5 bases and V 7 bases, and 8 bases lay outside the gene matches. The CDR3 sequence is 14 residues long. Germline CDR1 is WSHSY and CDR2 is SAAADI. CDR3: CASNSPGTSDEQYF. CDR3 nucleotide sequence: TGCGCCAGCAACTCACCCGGGACTAGCGACGAGCAGTACTTC.

CDR3 sequence: CASSWNSRGAEAFF. The CDR3 DNA sequence: TGTGCCAGCAGCTGGAACTCCAGGGGGGCTGAAGCTTTCTTT. The chain uses TRBV5-4 and TRBJ1-1, with 7 nucleotides matching TRBD1. The CDR3 covers 14 residues. The V segment lost 3 bases and the J segment 6 bases; nucleotides outside the gene matches: 8. Germline values: CDR1 SGHNT, CDR2 YYREEE (reference sequence).

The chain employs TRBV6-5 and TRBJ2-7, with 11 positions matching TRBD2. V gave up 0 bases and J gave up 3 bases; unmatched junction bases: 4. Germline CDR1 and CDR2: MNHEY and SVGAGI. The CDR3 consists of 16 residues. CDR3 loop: CASSYSGTSGYYEQYF. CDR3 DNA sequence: TGTGCCAGCAGTTACTCCGGGACTAGCGGCTACTACGAGCAGTACTTC.

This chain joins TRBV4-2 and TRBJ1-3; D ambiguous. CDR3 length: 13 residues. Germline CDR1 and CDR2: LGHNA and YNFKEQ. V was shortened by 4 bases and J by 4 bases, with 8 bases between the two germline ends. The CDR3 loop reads CASSPVVGNTIYF. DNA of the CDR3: TGTGCCAGCAGCCCCGTTGTGGGAAACACCATATATTTT.

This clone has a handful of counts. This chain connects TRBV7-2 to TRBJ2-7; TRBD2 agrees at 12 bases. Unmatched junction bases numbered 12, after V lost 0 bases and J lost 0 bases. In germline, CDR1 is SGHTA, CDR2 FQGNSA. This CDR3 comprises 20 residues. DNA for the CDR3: TGTGCCAGCAGCTTAGCCCCATTGACTAGCGGGGGTCCAAGCTCCTACGAGCAGTACTTC. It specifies CASSLAPLTSGGPSSYEQYF. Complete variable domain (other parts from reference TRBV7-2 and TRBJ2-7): GAGVSQSPSNKVTEKGKDVELRCDPISGHTALYWYRQSLGQGLEFLIYFQGNSAPDKSGLPSDRFSAERTGGSVSTLTIQRTQQEDSAVYLCASSLAPLTSGGPSSYEQYFGPGTRLTVT.

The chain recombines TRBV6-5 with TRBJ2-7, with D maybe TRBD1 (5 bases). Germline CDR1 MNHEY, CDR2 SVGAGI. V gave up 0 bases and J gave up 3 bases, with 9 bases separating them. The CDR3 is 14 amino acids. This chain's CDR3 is CASSYSADSYEQYF. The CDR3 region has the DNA TGTGCCAGCAGTTACTCGGCCGACAGCTACGAGCAGTACTTC.

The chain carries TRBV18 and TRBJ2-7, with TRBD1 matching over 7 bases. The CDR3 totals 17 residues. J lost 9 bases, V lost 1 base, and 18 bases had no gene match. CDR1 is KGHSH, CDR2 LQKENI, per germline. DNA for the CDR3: TGTGCCAGCTCACCACTTAGACCCGGGACAGCCCAAAGCGGGCAGTACTTC. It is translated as CASSPLRPGTAQSGQYF. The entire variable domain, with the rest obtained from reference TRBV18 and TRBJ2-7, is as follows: NAGVMQNPRHLVRRRGQEARLRCSPMKGHSHVYWYRQLPEEGLKFMVYLQKENIIDESGMPKERFSAEFPKEGPSILRIQQVVRGDSAAYFCASSPLRPGTAQSGQYFGPGTRLTVT.

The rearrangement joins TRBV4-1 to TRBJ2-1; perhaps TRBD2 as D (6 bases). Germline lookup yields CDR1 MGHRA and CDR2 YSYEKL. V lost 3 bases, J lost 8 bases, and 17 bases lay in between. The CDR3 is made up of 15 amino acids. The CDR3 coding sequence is TGCGCCAGCAGCCAGGGAAGGGACTTCACGCATGAGCAGTTCTTC. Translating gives CASSQGRDFTHEQFF.

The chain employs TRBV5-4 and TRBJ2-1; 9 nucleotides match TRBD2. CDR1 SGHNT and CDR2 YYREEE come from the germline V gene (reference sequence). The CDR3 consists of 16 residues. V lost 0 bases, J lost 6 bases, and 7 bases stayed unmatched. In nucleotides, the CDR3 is TGTGCCAGCAGCTTGGCCGGGGGACTAGCCATCAATGAGCAGTTCTTC. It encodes CASSLAGGLAINEQFF.

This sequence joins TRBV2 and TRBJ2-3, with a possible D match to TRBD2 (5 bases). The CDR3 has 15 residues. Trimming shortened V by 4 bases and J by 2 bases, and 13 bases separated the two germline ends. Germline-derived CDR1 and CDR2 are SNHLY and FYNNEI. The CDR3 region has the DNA TGTGCCAGCAGTGGGCTACTAGGAGTCACAGATACGCAGTATTTT. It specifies CASSGLLGVTDTQYF.

In DNA form, the CDR3 reads TGTGCCAGCAGCCAAGATGAGGGACTAGCGGGGGGCTATGAGCAGTTCTTC. This sequence encodes CASSQDEGLAGGYEQFF. This sequence joins TRBV14 and TRBJ2-1, with 15 bases matching TRBD2. The ends lost 0 bases at V and 8 bases at J; junction bases unmatched: 5. The CDR3 sequence is 17 residues long. Germline V gene lookup returns CDR1 SGHDN and CDR2 FVKESK.

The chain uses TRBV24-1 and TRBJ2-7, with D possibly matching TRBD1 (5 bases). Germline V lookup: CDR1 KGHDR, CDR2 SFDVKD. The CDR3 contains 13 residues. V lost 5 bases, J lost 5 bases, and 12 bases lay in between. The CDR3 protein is CATSVAGRNEQYF. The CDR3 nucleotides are TGTGCCACCAGTGTGGCAGGGCGCAACGAGCAGTACTTC.

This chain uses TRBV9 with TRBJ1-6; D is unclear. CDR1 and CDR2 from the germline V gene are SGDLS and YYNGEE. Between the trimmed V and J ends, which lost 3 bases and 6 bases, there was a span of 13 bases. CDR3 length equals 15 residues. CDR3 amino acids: CASSEGVSSNSPLHF. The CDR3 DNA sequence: TGTGCCAGCAGCGAAGGAGTCAGCTCTAATTCACCCCTCCACTTT.

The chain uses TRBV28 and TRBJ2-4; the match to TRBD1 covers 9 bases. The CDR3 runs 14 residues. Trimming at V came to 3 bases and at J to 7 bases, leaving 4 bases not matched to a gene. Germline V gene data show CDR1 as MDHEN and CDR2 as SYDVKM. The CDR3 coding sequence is TGTGCCAGCAGTTTTGTCGGACAGGGGAACATTCAGTACTTC. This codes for CASSFVGQGNIQYF.

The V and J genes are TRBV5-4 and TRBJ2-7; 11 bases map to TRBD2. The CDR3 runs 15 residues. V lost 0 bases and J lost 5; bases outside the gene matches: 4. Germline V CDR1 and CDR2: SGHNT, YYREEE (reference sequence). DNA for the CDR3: TGTGCCAGCAGCTTGGGACTAGCGGGATTCGACGAGCAGTACTTC. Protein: CASSLGLAGFDEQYF.

The CDR3 is CASSLWTGVQETQYF. CDR3 nucleotide sequence: TGTGCCAGCAGCCTTTGGACAGGCGTTCAAGAGACCCAGTACTTC. The V call is TRBV14, the J call TRBJ2-5; 7 nucleotides agree with TRBD1. V was pared by 4 bases and J by 2 bases, with 7 bases of the junction left unmatched. The length of the CDR3 is 15 residues. Looked up from germline, CDR1 is SGHDN and CDR2 is FVKESK.

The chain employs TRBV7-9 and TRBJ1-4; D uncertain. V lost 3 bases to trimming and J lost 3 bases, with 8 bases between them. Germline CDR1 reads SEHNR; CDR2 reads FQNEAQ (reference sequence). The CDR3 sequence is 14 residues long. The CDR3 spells CASSFTGANEKLFF. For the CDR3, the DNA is TGTGCCAGCAGCTTCACGGGAGCTAATGAAAAACTGTTTTTT.

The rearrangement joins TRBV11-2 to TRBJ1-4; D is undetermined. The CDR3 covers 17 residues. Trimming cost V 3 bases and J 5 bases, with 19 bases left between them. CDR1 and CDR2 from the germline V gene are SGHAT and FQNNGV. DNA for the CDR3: TGTGCCAGCAGCTTGCCCATTTCGTTGGGAGGAAATGAAAAACTGTTTTTT. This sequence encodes CASSLPISLGGNEKLFF.

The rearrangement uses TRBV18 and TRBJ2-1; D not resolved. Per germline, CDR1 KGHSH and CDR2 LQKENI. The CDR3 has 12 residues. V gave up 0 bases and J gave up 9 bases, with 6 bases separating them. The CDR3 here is CASSPPLGEQFF. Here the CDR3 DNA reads TGTGCCAGCTCACCACCCCTCGGTGAGCAGTTCTTC.

In DNA, the CDR3 is TGTGCCAGCAGCGATACGGGAACTAACACCGGGGAGCTGTTTTTT. Translating it yields CASSDTGTNTGELFF. The chain is built from TRBV11-3 and TRBJ2-2; tentatively, D is TRBD2 (5 bases). Trimming pared 5 bases from V and 2 bases from J, leaving 12 bases between. This CDR3 contains 15 residues. Germline-derived CDR1 and CDR2 are SGHNT and YENEEA.